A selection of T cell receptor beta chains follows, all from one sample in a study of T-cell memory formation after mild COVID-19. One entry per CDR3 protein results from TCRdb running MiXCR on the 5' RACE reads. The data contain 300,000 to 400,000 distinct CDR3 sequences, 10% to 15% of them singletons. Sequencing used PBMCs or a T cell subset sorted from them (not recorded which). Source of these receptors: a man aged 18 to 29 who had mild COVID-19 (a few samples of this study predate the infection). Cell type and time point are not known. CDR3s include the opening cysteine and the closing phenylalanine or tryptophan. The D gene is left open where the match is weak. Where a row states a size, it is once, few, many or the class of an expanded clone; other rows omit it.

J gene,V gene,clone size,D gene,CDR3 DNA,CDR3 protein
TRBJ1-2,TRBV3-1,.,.,TGTGCCAGCAGCCAAGCGTCTAGAGGCTACACCTTC,CASSQASRGYTF
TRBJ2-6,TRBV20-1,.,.,TGCAGTGCTAGAAGGGGAGCCTCTGGGGCCAACGTCCTGACTTTC,CSARRGASGANVLTF
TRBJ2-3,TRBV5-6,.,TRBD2,TGTGCCAGCAGCTTCCCACTAGCGGGCATGGGAGATACGCAGTATTTT,CASSFPLAGMGDTQYF
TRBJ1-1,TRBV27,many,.,TGTGCCAGCAGTTTTACAGGAGACACTGAAGCTTTCTTT,CASSFTGDTEAFF
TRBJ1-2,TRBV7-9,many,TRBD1,TGTGCCAGCAGCTTAGGGACAGGGGCGGCCGGCTACACCTTC,CASSLGTGAAGYTF
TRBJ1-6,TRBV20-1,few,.,TGCAGTGCTAGAGGGGGCGTGGGGAGCTCCTATAATTCACCCCTCCACTTT,CSARGGVGSSYNSPLHF
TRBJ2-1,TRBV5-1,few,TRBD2,TGCGCCAGCAGCCCCGGGGAGGGAAAGTCCTACAATGAGCAGTTCTTC,CASSPGEGKSYNEQFF
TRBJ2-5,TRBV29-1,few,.,TGCAGCGTTGAACGCAGGGGAACGGAGACCCAGTACTTC,CSVERRGTETQYF
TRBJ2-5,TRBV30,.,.,TGTGCCTGGAGGGAGGAGGCGCAAGAGACCCAGTACTTC,CAWREEAQETQYF
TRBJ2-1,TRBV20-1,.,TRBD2,TGCAGTGCTACCCTAGCGGGGGGAATCAATGAGCAGTTCTTC,CSATLAGGINEQFF
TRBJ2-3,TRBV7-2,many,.,TGTGCCAGCAGCTTGAATGGGGGAACCACAGATACGCAGTATTTT,CASSLNGGTTDTQYF
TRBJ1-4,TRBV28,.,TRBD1,TGTGCCAGCAGCCAACAGGGGGCGGGGCAGGAAGAAAAACTGTTTTTT,CASSQQGAGQEEKLFF
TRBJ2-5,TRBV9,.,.,TGTGCCAGCAGCGTAGGGCTTAACCCCCAAGAGACCCAGTACTTC,CASSVGLNPQETQYF
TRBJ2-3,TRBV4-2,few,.,TGTGCCAGCAGCCAAGATGAACAGTCCACAGATACGCAGTATTTT,CASSQDEQSTDTQYF
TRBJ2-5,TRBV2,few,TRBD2,TGTGCCGCAGCGGGAACGGTCGAGACCCAGTACTTC,CAAAGTVETQYF
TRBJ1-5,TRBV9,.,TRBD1,TGTGCCAGCAGCGGCGGCGACAGGGGAGGGAGTCAGCCCCAGCATTTT,CASSGGDRGGSQPQHF
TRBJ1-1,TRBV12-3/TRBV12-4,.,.,TGTGCCAGCAGTTTACAGGGGTGGACTGAAGCTTTCTTT,CASSLQGWTEAFF
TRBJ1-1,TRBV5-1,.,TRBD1,TGCGCCAGCACCCTCGGACAGGGGGCGTCGGGCACTGAAGCTTTCTTT,CASTLGQGASGTEAFF
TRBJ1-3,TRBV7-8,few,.,TGTGCCAGCAGCTTAGTAACAGCCTCCATATATTTT,CASSLVTASIYF
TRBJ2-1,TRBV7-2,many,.,TGTGCCAGCAGCTTAGCGGCCAGTAGCTCCTACAATGAGCAGTTCTTC,CASSLAASSSYNEQFF
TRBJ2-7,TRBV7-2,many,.,TGTGCCAGCAGTTGGGGATCGTACGAGCAGTACTTC,CASSWGSYEQYF
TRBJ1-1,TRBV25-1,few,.,TGTGCCAGCAGTGATCGCCGTGACAGATTGAACACTGAAGCTTTCTTT,CASSDRRDRLNTEAFF
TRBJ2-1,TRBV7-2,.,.,TGTGCCAGCAGCTTAGACCTGAGCGCATCCTACAATGAGCAGTTCTTC,CASSLDLSASYNEQFF
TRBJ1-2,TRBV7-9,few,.,TGTGCCAGCAGCTTAAGTGATCCGGTCTATGGCTACACCTTC,CASSLSDPVYGYTF
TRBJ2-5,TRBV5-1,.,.,TGCGCCAGCAGCGGCCGATCGGGTACCGAGACCCAGTACTTC,CASSGRSGTETQYF
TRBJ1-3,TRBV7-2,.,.,TGTGCCAGCAGCTTTGGCAACGCCCAGGGCGGGGACACCATATATTTT,CASSFGNAQGGDTIYF
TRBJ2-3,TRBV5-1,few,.,TGCGCCAGCAGCTATGGGCCTACAGATACGCAGTATTTT,CASSYGPTDTQYF
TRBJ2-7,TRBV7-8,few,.,TGTGCCAGCAGCTGGGCCAGGGATTCTCGCGAGCAGTACTTC,CASSWARDSREQYF
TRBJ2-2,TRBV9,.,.,TGTGCCAGCAGCGCCGACCTAGCTTTGAACACCGGGGAGCTGTTTTTT,CASSADLALNTGELFF
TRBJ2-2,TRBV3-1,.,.,TGTGCCAGCAGCTCCCGGGCCATTCCCGGGGAGCTGTTTTTT,CASSSRAIPGELFF
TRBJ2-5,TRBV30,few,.,TGTGCCTGGAGGAATATGAGGGAGACCCAGTACTTC,CAWRNMRETQYF
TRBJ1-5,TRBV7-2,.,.,TGTGCCAGCAGCCGACGGGGGGGCAATCAGCCCCAGCATTTT,CASSRRGGNQPQHF
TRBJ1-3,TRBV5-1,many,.,TGCGCCAGCAGCCCGACGGACCCGCCTGGAAACACCATATATTTT,CASSPTDPPGNTIYF
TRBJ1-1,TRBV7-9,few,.,TGTGCCAGCAGCTTAGCGCAGGGTGTCACTGAAGCTTTCTTT,CASSLAQGVTEAFF
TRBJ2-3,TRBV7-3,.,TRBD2,TGTGCCAGCAGCATTAGCGGGGGGTTATATACGCAGTATTTT,CASSISGGLYTQYF
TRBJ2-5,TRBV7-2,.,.,TGTGCCAGCAGCCGACGGGTAGCCTTCGAGACCCAGTACTTC,CASSRRVAFETQYF
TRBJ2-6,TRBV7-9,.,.,TGTGCCAGCAGCTCCGAGCCCCGAGACTTTGGGGCCAACGTCCTGACTTTC,CASSSEPRDFGANVLTF
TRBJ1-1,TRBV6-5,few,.,TGTGCCACTCTGGGCGACGGGTACACTGAAGCTTTCTTT,CATLGDGYTEAFF
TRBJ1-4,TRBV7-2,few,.,TGTGCCAGCAGCTTAGCCAAGTATGAAAAACTGTTTTTT,CASSLAKYEKLFF
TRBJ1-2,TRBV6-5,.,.,TGTGCCAGCAGAAAGGGACAACCGGTGACTGGCTACACCTTC,CASRKGQPVTGYTF
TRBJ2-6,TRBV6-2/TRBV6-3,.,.,TGTGCCAGCAGTTCAGGGTTAACTGGGGCCAACGTCCTGACTTTC,CASSSGLTGANVLTF
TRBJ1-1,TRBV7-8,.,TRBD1,TGTGCCAGCAGCTTAGTTCCGGGACAGGGCGGTACTGAAGCTTTCTTT,CASSLVPGQGGTEAFF
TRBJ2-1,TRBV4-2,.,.,TGTGCCAGCAGCCAACGAGGGGGGCCTCACAATGAGCAGTTCTTC,CASSQRGGPHNEQFF
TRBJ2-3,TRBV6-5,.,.,TGTGCCAGCAGTTTCGTTAGCCGAGGCACAGATACGCAGTATTTT,CASSFVSRGTDTQYF
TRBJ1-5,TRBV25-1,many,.,TGTGCCAGCAGTGAATCAAACAGGGCAATCGACAATCAGCCCCAGCATTTT,CASSESNRAIDNQPQHF
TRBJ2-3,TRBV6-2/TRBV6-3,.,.,TGTGCCAGTGGAGGGTATGGAGAGTACACAGATACGCAGTATTTT,CASGGYGEYTDTQYF
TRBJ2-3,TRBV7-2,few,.,TGTGCCAGCAGCTTAGCGCTGGGGCCAGATACGCAGTATTTT,CASSLALGPDTQYF
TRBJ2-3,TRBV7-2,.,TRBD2,TGTGCCAGCAGCCTTCCGACTAGCGGGGTCCCCACAGATACGCAGTATTTT,CASSLPTSGVPTDTQYF
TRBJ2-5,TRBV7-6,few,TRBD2,TGTGCCAGCAGACGAGCCCTAGCGGGGAGGGTGGAGACCCAGTACTTC,CASRRALAGRVETQYF
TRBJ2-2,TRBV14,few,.,TGTGCCAGCAGCCCGTCATGGACAGCCGGGGAGCTGTTTTTT,CASSPSWTAGELFF
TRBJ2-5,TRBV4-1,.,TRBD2,TGCGCCAGCAGCCGGGGAATAGCGGGGGGGGAGACCCAGTACTTC,CASSRGIAGGETQYF
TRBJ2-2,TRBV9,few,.,TGTGCCAGCAGCGTTTACCCGGGCCAGAACACCGGGGAGCTGTTTTTT,CASSVYPGQNTGELFF
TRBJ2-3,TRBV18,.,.,TGTGCCAGCTCATCACAAGTCTCCTCTAGCACAGATACGCAGTATTTT,CASSSQVSSSTDTQYF
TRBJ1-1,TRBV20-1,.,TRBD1,TGCAGTGCCCCGACAGGGAAAGCTTTCTTT,CSAPTGKAFF
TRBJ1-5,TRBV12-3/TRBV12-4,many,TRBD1,TGTGCCAGCAGCACAGGGGTGGGGTATCAGCCCCAGCATTTT,CASSTGVGYQPQHF
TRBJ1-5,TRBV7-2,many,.,TGTGCCAGCAGCTTATCAGGGGATCAGCCCCAGCATTTT,CASSLSGDQPQHF
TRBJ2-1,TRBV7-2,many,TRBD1,TGTGCCAGCAGCTTGACACCCGGACAGGGTAGTGAGCAGTTCTTC,CASSLTPGQGSEQFF
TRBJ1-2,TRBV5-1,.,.,TGCGCCAGCAGCCAGGAGGGCAGGGGAGCGGCTAACTATGGCTACACCTTC,CASSQEGRGAANYGYTF
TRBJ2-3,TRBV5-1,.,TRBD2,TGCGCCAGCAGCCCCAACGGGGGGGGGAGTGATACGCAGTATTTT,CASSPNGGGSDTQYF
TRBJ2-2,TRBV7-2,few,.,TGTGCCAGCGGATGGGCGATCACCGGGGAGCTGTTTTTT,CASGWAITGELFF